This TCR beta chain was profiled in a study of T and B cells in COVID-19 patients. This clonotype showed up just a few times. Multiplex PCR with BIOMED2 TRB-A/B primer pools amplified TRB rearrangements. In TCRdb, the multiplex PCR reads were re-called with MiXCR into one record per CDR3 protein. The data show about 22,000 distinct CDR3 sequences, less than 30% seen once. In germline, CDR1 is KGHDR, CDR2 SFDVKD. The J segment lost 4 bases and the V segment lost 12 bases, leaving 7 bases of the junction unmatched. The CDR3 extends over 14 amino acids. From blood, about 240-550 ng of genomic DNA served as TRB template.

Sequencing input: blood. The chain employs TRBV24-1 and TRBJ2-2; 10 bases map to TRBD2. The source of this sequence is a human donor who had recovered from COVID-19. CDR3 sequence reads: CAASAGGGTGELFF. The CDR3 nucleotides read TGTGCCGCCTCAGCGGGGGGGGGCACCGGGGAGCTGTTTTTT.